Listed below are T cell receptor beta chains from one sample, sequenced in a study of CD8 T cells in ankylosing spondylitis. TCRdb called the 5' RACE reads again in MiXCR, with one record for every CDR3 protein. Among 250,000 or so distinct CDR3 sequences listed, 18% were seen once. Sequenced input: blood, either unsorted or a sorted T cell fraction (not recorded which). The receptors come from a male donor with ankylosing spondylitis or in good health (not recorded which). The CDR3 runs from the conserved cysteine through the conserved F or W.

CDR3aa: CSARDWLAGGEQFF
j_gene: TRBJ2-1
v_gene: TRBV20-1
len: 14

CDR3aa: CASSPRDGTYNEQFF
j_gene: TRBJ2-1
v_gene: TRBV5-5
len: 15

CDR3aa: CASSPDISGANVLTF
j_gene: TRBJ2-6
v_gene: TRBV6-1
len: 15

CDR3aa: CSARRQEDSYEQYF
j_gene: TRBJ2-7
v_gene: TRBV20-1
len: 14

CDR3aa: CASSTWDSGELFF
j_gene: TRBJ2-2
v_gene: TRBV6-2/TRBV6-3
len: 13

CDR3aa: CASSLTGLAASNEQFF
j_gene: TRBJ2-1
v_gene: TRBV7-3
len: 16

CDR3aa: CASSRLGTLGELFF
j_gene: TRBJ2-2
v_gene: TRBV4-1
len: 14

CDR3aa: CASSQEDLAHEQYF
j_gene: TRBJ2-7
v_gene: TRBV4-1
len: 14

CDR3aa: CASSLSSGLHTGELFF
j_gene: TRBJ2-2
v_gene: TRBV5-6
len: 16

CDR3aa: CASSPGGLAGVTGANVLTF
j_gene: TRBJ2-6
v_gene: TRBV11-2
len: 19

CDR3aa: CASSPSDGLITEAFF
j_gene: TRBJ1-1
v_gene: TRBV12-3/TRBV12-4
len: 15

CDR3aa: CAWRGLTDTQYF
j_gene: TRBJ2-3
v_gene: TRBV30
len: 12

CDR3aa: CASSAGSTNEKLFF
j_gene: TRBJ1-4
v_gene: TRBV9
len: 14

CDR3aa: CAITGTSGRDEQFF
j_gene: TRBJ2-1
v_gene: TRBV10-3
len: 14

CDR3aa: CASRYNSGAGATEAFF
j_gene: TRBJ1-1
v_gene: TRBV7-2
len: 16

CDR3aa: CSASSPTSGRPEQFF
j_gene: TRBJ2-1
v_gene: TRBV20-1
len: 15

CDR3aa: CASSPNDGTSGDNEQFF
j_gene: TRBJ2-1
v_gene: TRBV5-1
len: 17

CDR3aa: CASSLGTSGRPNEQFF
j_gene: TRBJ2-1
v_gene: TRBV11-2
len: 16

CDR3aa: CASSLGDGSTEAFF
j_gene: TRBJ1-1
v_gene: TRBV7-9
len: 14

CDR3aa: CASSKQRSSTDTQYF
j_gene: TRBJ2-3
v_gene: TRBV12-3/TRBV12-4
len: 15

CDR3aa: CASSYSISSYEQYF
j_gene: TRBJ2-7
v_gene: TRBV13
len: 14

CDR3aa: CSVNLSGSLDEQYF
j_gene: TRBJ2-7
v_gene: TRBV29-1
len: 14

CDR3aa: CAISESGDRGEASATDTQYF
j_gene: TRBJ2-3
v_gene: TRBV10-3
len: 20

CDR3aa: CASSSEVGGAFTDTQYF
j_gene: TRBJ2-3
v_gene: TRBV11-2
len: 17

CDR3aa: CASGVAAPSTGELFF
j_gene: TRBJ2-2
v_gene: TRBV7-9
len: 15

CDR3aa: CSVEGLAGGDTQYF
j_gene: TRBJ2-3
v_gene: TRBV29-1
len: 14

CDR3aa: CAISESAGQPYEQYF
j_gene: TRBJ2-7
v_gene: TRBV10-3
len: 15

CDR3aa: CASSGGIYQETQYF
j_gene: TRBJ2-5
v_gene: TRBV12-3/TRBV12-4
len: 14

CDR3aa: CSVEAVPSGRHKDNEQFF
j_gene: TRBJ2-1
v_gene: TRBV29-1
len: 18

CDR3aa: CSARETDYEQYF
j_gene: TRBJ2-7
v_gene: TRBV29-1
len: 12

CDR3aa: CASSFGTGKRTYEQYF
j_gene: TRBJ2-7
v_gene: TRBV7-2
len: 16

CDR3aa: CARSLSLIATSSYNEQFF
j_gene: TRBJ2-1
v_gene: TRBV12-3/TRBV12-4
len: 18

CDR3aa: CASGPQGGGGEQFF
j_gene: TRBJ2-1
v_gene: TRBV12-5
len: 14

CDR3aa: CASSQDDGRSYNEQFF
j_gene: TRBJ2-1
v_gene: TRBV4-1
len: 16

CDR3aa: CASSLLGLAGVYEQYF
j_gene: TRBJ2-7
v_gene: TRBV27
len: 16

CDR3aa: CASMRQGAQVEQFF
j_gene: TRBJ2-1
v_gene: TRBV27
len: 14

CDR3aa: CASSDWGREFYNEQFF
j_gene: TRBJ2-1
v_gene: TRBV11-2
len: 16

CDR3aa: CASNDGLTDTQYF
j_gene: TRBJ2-3
v_gene: TRBV9
len: 13

CDR3aa: CASSDREEQPQHF
j_gene: TRBJ1-5
v_gene: TRBV12-3/TRBV12-4
len: 13

CDR3aa: CSAPNQGGIANEQFF
j_gene: TRBJ2-1
v_gene: TRBV20-1
len: 15

CDR3aa: CATSRPDTMRDMNTEAFF
j_gene: TRBJ1-1
v_gene: TRBV15
len: 18

CDR3aa: CASSLQLLAGGDETQYF
j_gene: TRBJ2-5
v_gene: TRBV28
len: 17

CDR3aa: CASSLHENEQYF
j_gene: TRBJ2-7
v_gene: TRBV5-1
len: 12

CDR3aa: CASSQDPPGVASGANVLTF
j_gene: TRBJ2-6
v_gene: TRBV4-2
len: 19

CDR3aa: CSAPPESSYNEQFF
j_gene: TRBJ2-1
v_gene: TRBV20-1
len: 14

CDR3aa: CASSQEATGGTGEQFF
j_gene: TRBJ2-1
v_gene: TRBV4-3
len: 16

CDR3aa: CRFQGFTDTQYF
j_gene: TRBJ2-3
v_gene: TRBV20-1
len: 12

CDR3aa: CASSTSGYQETQYF
j_gene: TRBJ2-5
v_gene: TRBV7-2
len: 14